The 26 T cell receptor beta chains given below trace back to one sample, sequenced in a study of neoadjuvant nivolumab and ipilimumab in lung cancer. Using immunoSEQ multiplex PCR, the repertoire was profiled, and TCRdb retains in-frame clones only, with some absent. Of 40,000 to 60,000 clones in the sample, approximately 90% are singletons; the top ten hold over 3.5%. This specimen consisted of blood, obtained before neoadjuvant nivolumab, alone or with ipilimumab. The origin of the receptors is an adult with non-small cell lung cancer. Some clones in this sample may be carry-over from other donors' samples.

V and J are TRBV18 and TRBJ2-7; D unclear. Germline assignment: CDR1 KGHSH and CDR2 LQKENI. Between the trimmed V and J ends, which lost 2 bases and 1 base, there was a span of 6 bases. The CDR3 length is 13 residues. The CDR3 coding sequence is TGTGCCAGCTCACCAGGTTTGTCCTACGAGCAGTACTTC. This translates into CASSPGLSYEQYF. Combining the CDR3 with reference TRBV18 and TRBJ2-7 gives the whole variable domain NAGVMQNPRHLVRRRGQEARLRCSPMKGHSHVYWYRQLPEEGLKFMVYLQKENIIDESGMPKERFSAEFPKEGPSILRIQQVVRGDSAAYFCASSPGLSYEQYFGPGTRLTVT.

The rearrangement joins TRBV2 to TRBJ2-7, with 7 bases fitting TRBD1. The CDR3 consists of 15 residues. Germline CDR1 reads SNHLY; CDR2 reads FYNNEI. Losses at the gene ends were 4 bases for V and 2 bases for J; bases not matched to a gene: 8. DNA of the CDR3: TGTGCCAGCAGTGCCAGGGACAGCAATGCCTACGAGCAGTACTTC. This encodes CASSARDSNAYEQYF.

The chain carries TRBV4-2 and TRBJ2-3; 10 bases fit TRBD1. The CDR3 has 15 residues. The ends lost 3 bases at V and 3 bases at J; junction bases unmatched: 3. Looked up from germline, CDR1 is LGHNA and CDR2 is YNFKEQ. Written as DNA, the CDR3 is TGTGCCAGCAGCCACGGACAGGGGGGTACAGATACGCAGTATTTT. Protein: CASSHGQGGTDTQYF.

The CDR3 DNA sequence: TGTGCCAGCAGTCCCCCTCGGCGGGAGAGCTCCTACGAGCAGTACTTC. Residues: CASSPPRRESSYEQYF. This rearrangement joins TRBV6-6 to TRBJ2-7, with 7 bases that match TRBD2. Germline V gene lookup returns CDR1 MNHNY and CDR2 SVGAGI (reference sequence). After removal of 5 bases from V and 0 bases from J, the junction contained 10 bases not matched to a gene. The CDR3 sequence is 16 residues long.

The genes are TRBV7-9 and TRBJ2-7; D not certain. Germline V gene sequence: CDR1 SEHNR, CDR2 FQNEAQ (reference sequence). This CDR3 is 14 amino acids long. Trimming pared 3 bases from V and 2 bases from J, leaving 11 bases between. CDR3 loop: CASSFPGNTYEQYF. CDR3 nucleotide sequence: TGTGCCAGCAGCTTTCCGGGCAACACCTACGAGCAGTACTTC.

This chain links TRBV11-2 with TRBJ1-3; D not resolved. Between the trimmed V and J ends, which lost 0 bases and 5 bases, there was a span of 5 bases. Germline V gene data show CDR1 as SGHAT and CDR2 as FQNNGV. The CDR3 extends over 13 amino acids. DNA for the CDR3: TGTGCCAGCAGCTTAGATCTAAGAAACACCATATATTTT. Its translation is CASSLDLRNTIYF.

This chain uses TRBV5-5 with TRBJ2-1; tentative D call: TRBD1 (6 bases). Germline CDR1 is SGHKS and CDR2 is YYEKEE (reference sequence). Trimming stripped 1 base from V and 6 bases from J, with 11 bases between. The CDR3 length is 14 residues. CDR3 region: CASSLRSRGNEQFF. As DNA, the CDR3 is TGTGCCAGCAGCTTGCGTAGCAGGGGCAATGAGCAGTTCTTC.

Here the CDR3 DNA reads TGTGCCAGCAGCTGGCCTAGCGGCAAGGGAAATGAGCAGTTCTTC. Translated: CASSWPSGKGNEQFF. This chain connects TRBV5-4 to TRBJ2-1; 7 bases align to TRBD2. CDR1 SGHNT and CDR2 YYREEE come from the germline V gene (reference sequence). The CDR3 is made up of 15 amino acids. The junction had 10 bases not matched to a gene; V was cut back by 3 bases and J by 7 bases.

V usage is TRBV7-9 and J usage is TRBJ2-7; tentative D call: TRBD2 (5 bases). The germline V and J ends were trimmed by 3 bases and 4 bases, with 10 bases remaining between them. From germline, CDR1 is SEHNR and CDR2 FQNEAQ (reference sequence). The CDR3 sequence is 13 residues long. The CDR3 spells CASSFPGGYEQYF. CDR3 bases: TGTGCCAGCAGCTTCCCCGGAGGATACGAGCAGTACTTC.

This chain links TRBV7-9 with TRBJ2-5; D tentatively fits TRBD1 or TRBD2 (6 bases each). The CDR3 is 15 residues long. Trimming left V 5 bases short and J 5 bases short, with 18 bases between. The V gene's germline CDR1 is SEHNR and CDR2 FQNEAQ (reference sequence). CDR3 bases: TGTGCCAGCAGCCCCGGACAGTTCGGAGGGGAGACCCAGTACTTC. Amino acid sequence: CASSPGQFGGETQYF. Full variable domain (rest looked up from reference TRBV7-9 and TRBJ2-5): DTGVSQNPRHKITKRGQNVTFRCDPISEHNRLYWYRQTLGQGPEFLTYFQNEAQLEKSRLLSDRFSAERPKGSFSTLEIQRTEQGDSAMYLCASSPGQFGGETQYFGPGTRLLVL.

This sequence joins TRBV5-6 and TRBJ2-7, with D possibly being TRBD1 (6 bases). Between the trimmed V and J ends, which lost 4 bases and 1 base, there was a span of 18 bases. CDR1 is SGHDT and CDR2 is YYEEEE in the germline V gene. The CDR3 sequence is 16 residues long. The CDR3 sequence is CASSQTGPHSSYEQYF. In DNA, the CDR3 is TGTGCCAGCAGCCAAACAGGGCCACACAGTTCCTACGAGCAGTACTTC.

The chain uses TRBV7-8 and TRBJ2-1; 12 bases are a match to TRBD2. Trimming at V came to 1 base and at J to 2 bases, leaving 0 bases not matched to a gene. The V gene's germline CDR1 is SGHVS and CDR2 FQNEAQ. The CDR3 is 16 amino acids. CDR3 in DNA: TGTGCCAGCAGCTTAGGACTAGCGGGAGCCTACAATGAGCAGTTCTTC. Its protein product is CASSLGLAGAYNEQFF.

V gene TRBV6-1 combines with J gene TRBJ1-1, with no clear D. The length of the CDR3 is 13 residues. V shed 6 bases and J shed 0 bases, with 8 bases lying between them. Germline V gene lookup returns CDR1 MNHNS and CDR2 SASEGT. The CDR3 DNA sequence: TGTGCCAGCAGGACTGTTATGAACACTGAAGCTTTCTTT. Its translation is CASRTVMNTEAFF.

V usage is TRBV18 and J usage is TRBJ2-7; D is perhaps TRBD1 (5 bases). CDR3 length: 11 residues. The germline gives CDR1 KGHSH, CDR2 LQKENI. Trimming shortened V by 5 bases and J by 6 bases, and 8 bases separated the two germline ends. The CDR3 region has the DNA TGTGCCAGCTCAAAAGGGGCCGAGCAGTACTTC. Its translation is CASSKGAEQYF.

The rearrangement joins TRBV6-1 to TRBJ2-3; no clear D gene. The V end lost 0 bases, the J end lost 6 bases, and 4 bases lay between the germline ends. In germline, CDR1 is MNHNS, CDR2 SASEGT. The CDR3 is made up of 12 amino acids. The CDR3 region is CASSEAADTQYF. CDR3 nucleotides: TGTGCCAGCAGTGAAGCGGCGGATACGCAGTATTTT.

V usage is TRBV5-1 and J usage is TRBJ2-3, with D possibly matching TRBD1 (5 bases). This CDR3 has 14 amino acids. Germline V lookup: CDR1 SGHRS, CDR2 YFSETQ. Trimming removed 1 base at V and 1 base at J, with 7 bases between. The CDR3 nucleotides are TGCGCCAGCAGCTTGTTGACAGGCACAGATACGCAGTATTTT. It yields the protein CASSLLTGTDTQYF.

The genes are TRBV7-2 and TRBJ1-1; 8 nucleotides line up with TRBD1. V shed 2 bases, J shed 9 bases, and the junction held 11 bases outside the gene matches. The CDR3 has 15 residues. The V gene's germline CDR1 is SGHTA and CDR2 FQGNSA. The CDR3 loop is CASSLSWTGRYQAFF. DNA for the CDR3: TGTGCCAGCAGCTTATCTTGGACAGGGCGATATCAAGCTTTCTTT.

The CDR3 loop is CASSGTSITDTQYF. CDR3 DNA: TGTGCCAGCAGCGGGACTAGCATCACAGATACGCAGTATTTT. This chain connects TRBV6-7 to TRBJ2-3, with 9 bases fitting TRBD2. TRBV6-7 is an ORF; its function is uncertain. V dropped 6 bases and J dropped 2; count of bases not matched to a gene: 3. The CDR3 runs 14 residues.

The V and J genes are TRBV7-8 and TRBJ1-1; no firm D call. CDR3 length: 14 amino acids. Germline V lookup: CDR1 SGHVS, CDR2 FQNEAQ. Trimming pared 0 bases from V and 1 base from J, leaving 6 bases between. The CDR3 nucleotides read TGTGCCAGCAGCTTAGCGGGTAGGAACACTGAAGCTTTCTTT. It encodes CASSLAGRNTEAFF.

The chain joins TRBV9 to TRBJ2-5, with D perhaps assigned TRBD1 or TRBD2 (7 bases each). Trimming stripped 6 bases from V and 5 bases from J, with 17 bases between. CDR1 SGDLS and CDR2 YYNGEE come from the germline V gene. CDR3 length equals 14 residues. This CDR3 reads CASNREGAGETQYF. CDR3 DNA: TGTGCCAGCAACAGGGAGGGGGCAGGGGAGACCCAGTACTTC.

This clone occurred a few times. The J gene is TRBJ2-1, the V gene TRBV6-1; 8 bases match TRBD2. Germline CDR1 and CDR2: MNHNS and SASEGT. The CDR3 consists of 14 residues. V shed 6 bases and J 6 bases; nucleotides not matched to a gene: 7. As DNA, the CDR3 is TGTGCCAGCAGGGAATCCGGGACTAGCAATGAGCAGTTCTTC. Encoded protein: CASRESGTSNEQFF.

The V and J genes are TRBV19 and TRBJ2-4; D is possibly TRBD2 (5 bases). The V end lost 3 bases, the J end lost 1 base, and 13 bases lay between the germline ends. Per the germline V gene, CDR1 is LNHDA and CDR2 is SQIVND (reference sequence). The length of the CDR3 is 16 residues. CDR3 in amino acids: CASSIGMTGAKNIQYF. CDR3 coding DNA: TGTGCCAGTAGTATCGGAATGACGGGGGCCAAAAACATTCAGTACTTC.

The chain is built from TRBV14 and TRBJ2-1, with a weak D call TRBD2 (5 bases). Germline CDR1 SGHDN, CDR2 FVKESK. This CDR3 is built from 17 residues. With 4 bases removed from V and 0 bases from J, the gap between germline ends came to 16 bases. The CDR3 spells CASSPLAGFGSYNEQFF. CDR3 bases: TGTGCCAGCAGCCCCCTAGCCGGTTTTGGCTCCTACAATGAGCAGTTCTTC.

This chain uses TRBV20-1 with TRBJ2-7; TRBD1 matches at 9 bases. CDR1 is DFQATT and CDR2 is SNEGSKA in the germline V gene (reference sequence). This CDR3 spans 11 amino acids. V was clipped by 7 bases and J by 7 bases; unmatched bases: 5. The CDR3: CSGRQGEEQYF. CDR3 bases: TGCAGTGGACGACAGGGGGAAGAGCAGTACTTC.

This clone was seen a single time. This sequence joins TRBV6-6 and TRBJ1-1; a possible D gene is TRBD1 (6 bases). V was clipped by 7 bases and J by 1 base, with 7 bases between them. Per germline, CDR1 MNHNY and CDR2 SVGAGI (reference sequence). This CDR3 has 12 amino acids. CDR3 protein: CASKGGNTEAFF. In DNA form, the CDR3 reads TGTGCCAGCAAAGGGGGGAACACTGAAGCTTTCTTT.

This clone was seen once. The chain couples TRBV10-2 to TRBJ2-5; 7 nucleotides agree with TRBD2. The germline CDR1 and CDR2 sequences are WSHSY and SAAADI. The J segment lost 5 bases and the V segment lost 0 bases, leaving 9 bases of the junction unmatched. This CDR3 is built from 16 residues. The CDR3 loop is CASSESLAVPWETQYF. CDR3 in DNA: TGCGCCAGCAGTGAGTCCCTAGCGGTCCCCTGGGAGACCCAGTACTTC.